The rows below give T cell receptor beta chains drawn from one sample of a study of T cell repertoires in cytomegalovirus infection. Via MiXCR, TCRdb re-called the reads, giving one row per CDR3 protein. The repertoire includes approximately 250,000 distinct CDR3 sequences, approximately 22% of them detected once, and 15% to 20% sits in the top ten. Material: CD8+ T cells from PBMCs. Every receptor here comes from a human donor in good health (CMV status not recorded). Some clones in this sample may be carry-over from other donors' samples. The CDR3 runs from the conserved cysteine through the conserved F or W. D genes are given only for firm matches. Clone size appears in some rows only: once, few, many, or a class for an expanded clone.

TRBD1	many	TRBV7-8	TRBJ2-1	CASSPTGAVNEQFF	TGTGCCAGCAGCCCTACAGGGGCGGTCAATGAGCAGTTCTTC
-	few	TRBV12-3/TRBV12-4	TRBJ2-5	CASSPTGSGETQYF	TGTGCCAGCAGTCCCACAGGGTCCGGGGAGACCCAGTACTTC
TRBD1	many	TRBV28	TRBJ1-1	CASSLYRGETEAFF	TGTGCCAGCAGTTTATACAGGGGAGAGACTGAAGCTTTCTTT
-	many	TRBV7-9	TRBJ2-2	CASSLAPSGELFF	TGTGCCAGCAGCTTAGCGCCCAGCGGGGAGCTGTTTTTT
-	few	TRBV29-1	TRBJ1-1	CSVVAENTEAFF	TGCAGCGTTGTGGCGGAGAACACTGAAGCTTTCTTT
-	-	TRBV11-3	TRBJ2-5	CASSLRVGSQYF	TGTGCCAGCAGCCTCAGGGTCGGGAGCCAGTACTTC
-	once	TRBV7-6	TRBJ1-2	CASSLAGPGLSGYTF	TGTGCCAGCAGCTTAGCCGGACCCGGCCTGAGTGGCTACACCTTC
-	-	TRBV7-9	TRBJ2-3	CASKELWDTQYF	TGTGCCAGCAAGGAGTTGTGGGATACGCAGTATTTT
-	-	TRBV12-3/TRBV12-4	TRBJ2-6	CASSFGWGSSSGANVLTF	TGTGCCAGCAGTTTTGGTTGGGGGTCAAGCTCTGGGGCCAACGTCCTGACTTTC
-	-	TRBV29-1	TRBJ2-7	CSAQSRDLVNYEQYF	TGCAGCGCCCAAAGCCGGGACCTAGTAAATTACGAGCAGTACTTC
-	-	TRBV20-1	TRBJ1-4	CSALKGGATNEKLFF	TGCAGTGCTTTAAAGGGGGGCGCAACTAATGAAAAACTGTTTTTT
-	few	TRBV19	TRBJ1-1	CASTGNTEAFF	TGTGCCAGTACCGGGAACACTGAAGCTTTCTTT
TRBD2	-	TRBV7-6	TRBJ2-1	CASSPGLVYEQFF	TGTGCCAGCAGCCCGGGACTAGTCTATGAGCAGTTCTTC
-	-	TRBV5-1	TRBJ2-1	CASSGGQSYNEQFF	TGCGCCAGCAGCGGCGGACAGTCCTACAATGAGCAGTTCTTC
TRBD2	-	TRBV9	TRBJ2-7	CASSSSLGTRGPYEQYF	TGTGCCAGCAGCTCCTCGTTAGGGACTAGGGGCCCCTACGAGCAGTACTTC
-	many	TRBV28	TRBJ2-5	CASSLTLVGLQETQYF	TGTGCCAGCAGTTTAACGCTAGTAGGGCTCCAAGAGACCCAGTACTTC
-	-	TRBV6-6	TRBJ2-3	CASSYVLQWAHTDTQYF	TGTGCCAGCAGTTATGTCCTACAGTGGGCTCACACAGATACGCAGTATTTT
TRBD1	-	TRBV6-6	TRBJ1-4	CASSTGTGAIINEKLFF	TGTGCCAGCAGTACCGGGACAGGCGCTATCATTAATGAAAAACTGTTTTTT
-	-	TRBV28	TRBJ2-1	CASSLFGDPFF	TGTGCCAGCAGTTTATTTGGGGATCCGTTCTTC
TRBD2	many	TRBV7-2	TRBJ2-5	CASSRSAGGPETQYF	TGTGCCAGCAGCCGCTCCGCGGGGGGGCCAGAGACCCAGTACTTC
-	many	TRBV7-2	TRBJ2-3	CASSSNLSTDTQYF	TGTGCCAGCAGCTCAAATCTTAGCACAGATACGCAGTATTTT
-	few	TRBV7-9	TRBJ1-5	CASGRTGNQPQHF	TGTGCCTCCGGACGGACAGGCAATCAGCCCCAGCATTTT
TRBD1	-	TRBV5-1	TRBJ1-2	CASSLAWTGGEGGYGYTF	TGCGCCAGCAGCTTGGCCTGGACAGGGGGCGAAGGCGGCTATGGCTACACCTTC
-	many	TRBV12-3/TRBV12-4	TRBJ2-2	CASSFVTAKNTGELFF	TGTGCCAGCAGTTTTGTGACAGCTAAGAACACCGGGGAGCTGTTTTTT
-	-	TRBV20-1	TRBJ1-2	CSASEPLSNYGYTF	TGCAGTGCTAGTGAACCGCTCTCTAACTATGGCTACACCTTC